Below, 7 T cell receptor beta chains from the same sample are listed, as sequenced in a study of blood T cell repertoires in COVID-19. Data came from immunoSEQ multiplex PCR; TCRdb stores just in-frame clones and leaves some out. The repertoire holds about 49,000 clones, with just over 90% as singletons. Source material: peripheral blood. These receptors were collected from a man aged 60 to 75 with COVID-19, enrolled during active disease.

The chain has TRBV5-1 and TRBJ2-7; 8 bases are shared with TRBD1. CDR3 size: 15 residues. With 4 bases clipped from V and 4 bases from J, the junction kept 10 bases outside the gene matches. Germline V gives CDR1 SGHRS, CDR2 YFSETQ. CDR3 DNA: TGCGCCAGCAGCCCCCGGGTGGGGACAGGATACGAGCAGTACTTC. Translation gives CASSPRVGTGYEQYF. Combining the CDR3 with reference TRBV5-1 and TRBJ2-7 gives the whole variable domain KAGVTQTPRYLIKTRGQQVTLSCSPISGHRSVSWYQQTPGQGLQFLFEYFSETQRNKGNFPGRFSGRQFSNSRSEMNVSTLELGDSALYLCASSPRVGTGYEQYFGPGTRLTVT.

V is TRBV30 and J is TRBJ2-2; TRBD2 matches at 7 bases. The CDR3 sequence is 15 residues long. CDR1 is GTSNPN and CDR2 is SVGIG in the germline V gene (reference sequence). J lost 2 bases, V lost 7 bases, and 10 bases had no gene match. The CDR3 region has the DNA TGTGCCTCAGCTAAGGGCGGGGGTAACACCGGGGAGCTGTTTTTT. This encodes CASAKGGGNTGELFF.

In its sample, this clone was seen once. V usage is TRBV5-1 and J usage is TRBJ2-1, with a possible D match to TRBD2 (7 bases). The CDR3 has 16 residues. The V end lost 1 base, the J end lost 4 bases, and 15 bases lay between the germline ends. Germline CDR1 and CDR2: SGHRS and YFSETQ. CDR3 in DNA: TGCGCCAGCAGCTTGTTAACGGGGGGCCCTTACAATGAGCAGTTCTTC. This codes for CASSLLTGGPYNEQFF.

The chain has TRBV4-1 and TRBJ1-1; D remains ambiguous. The V and J ends lost 0 bases and 0 bases respectively, with 14 bases between them. Germline lookup yields CDR1 MGHRA and CDR2 YSYEKL. The CDR3 is made up of 17 amino acids. The CDR3 nucleotides read TGCGCCAGCAGCCAAGATGGCCGGGGTCTCATGAACACTGAAGCTTTCTTT. Amino acids: CASSQDGRGLMNTEAFF.

This chain links TRBV7-9 with TRBJ1-6, with 8 bases identical to TRBD1. V was pared by 4 bases and J by 7 bases, with 6 bases of the junction left unmatched. Germline CDR1 and CDR2: SEHNR and FQNEAQ (reference sequence). The CDR3 runs 15 residues. CDR3 sequence reads: CASSSSDRENSPLHF. The CDR3 coding sequence is TGTGCCAGCAGCTCTTCGGACAGGGAAAATTCACCCCTCCACTTT.

The V call is TRBV7-3, the J call TRBJ2-5; 10 nucleotides line up with TRBD2. J gave up 5 bases and V 5 bases, and 5 bases lay outside the gene matches. The CDR3 runs 14 residues. Germline loops: CDR1 SGHTA, CDR2 FQGTGA. The DNA of the CDR3 is TGTGCCAGCAGCCTTAGCGGGGGGATGGAGACCCAGTACTTC. Translated: CASSLSGGMETQYF.

V usage is TRBV4-1 and J usage is TRBJ1-2, with D tentatively TRBD1 (5 bases). There are 14 residues in the CDR3. Trimming removed 3 bases at V and 7 bases at J, with 15 bases between. In germline, CDR1 is MGHRA, CDR2 YSYEKL. The CDR3 bases are TGCGCCAGCAGCCAGCCCCGGGGGAGGATTGGCTACACCTTC. As protein: CASSQPRGRIGYTF.